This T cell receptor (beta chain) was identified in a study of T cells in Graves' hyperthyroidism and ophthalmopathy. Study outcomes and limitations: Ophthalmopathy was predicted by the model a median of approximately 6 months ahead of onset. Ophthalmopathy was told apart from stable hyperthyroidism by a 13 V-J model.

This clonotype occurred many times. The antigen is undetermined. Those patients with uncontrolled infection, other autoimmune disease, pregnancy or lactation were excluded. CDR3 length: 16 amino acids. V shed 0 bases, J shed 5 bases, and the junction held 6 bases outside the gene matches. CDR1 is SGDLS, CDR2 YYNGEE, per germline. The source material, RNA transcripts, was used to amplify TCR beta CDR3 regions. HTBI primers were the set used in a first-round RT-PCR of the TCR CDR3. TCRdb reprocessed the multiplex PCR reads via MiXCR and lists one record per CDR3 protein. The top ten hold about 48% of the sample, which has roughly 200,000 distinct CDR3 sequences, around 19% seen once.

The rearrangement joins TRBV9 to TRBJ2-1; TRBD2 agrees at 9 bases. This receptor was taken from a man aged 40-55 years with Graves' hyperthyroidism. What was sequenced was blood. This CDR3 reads CASSVDQGTSNNEQFF. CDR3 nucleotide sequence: TGTGCCAGCAGCGTAGACCAAGGGACTAGCAACAATGAGCAGTTCTTC.